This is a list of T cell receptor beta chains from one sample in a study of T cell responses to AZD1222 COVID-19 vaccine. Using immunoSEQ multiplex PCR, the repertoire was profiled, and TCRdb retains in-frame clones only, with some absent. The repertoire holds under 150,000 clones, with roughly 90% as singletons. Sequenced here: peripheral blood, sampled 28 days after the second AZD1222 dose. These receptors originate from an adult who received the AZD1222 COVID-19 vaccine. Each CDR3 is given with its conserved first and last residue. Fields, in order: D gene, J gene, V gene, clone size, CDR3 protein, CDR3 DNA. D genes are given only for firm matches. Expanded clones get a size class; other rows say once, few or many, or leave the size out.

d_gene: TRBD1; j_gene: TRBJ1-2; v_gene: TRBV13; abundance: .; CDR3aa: CASSLGQNYGYTF; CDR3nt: TGTGCCAGCAGCTTGGGACAGAACTATGGCTACACCTTC
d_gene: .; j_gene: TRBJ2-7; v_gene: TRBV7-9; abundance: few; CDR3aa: CASSFGRTDEQYF; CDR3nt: TGTGCCAGCAGCTTCGGACGCACCGACGAGCAGTACTTC
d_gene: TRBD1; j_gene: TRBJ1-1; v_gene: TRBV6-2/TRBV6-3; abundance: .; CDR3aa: CASSRTGVGTEAFF; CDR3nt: TGTGCCAGCAGTAGGACAGGGGTAGGAACTGAAGCTTTCTTT
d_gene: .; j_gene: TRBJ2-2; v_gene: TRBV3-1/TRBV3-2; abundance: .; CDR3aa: CASSQSQTGAGELFF; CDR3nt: TGTGCCAGCAGCCAGTCCCAGACGGGCGCCGGGGAGCTGTTTTTT
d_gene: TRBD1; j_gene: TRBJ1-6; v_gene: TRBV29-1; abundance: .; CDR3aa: CSVEDRGQGHNSPLHF; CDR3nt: TGCAGCGTTGAAGATCGGGGACAGGGTCATAATTCACCCCTCCACTTT
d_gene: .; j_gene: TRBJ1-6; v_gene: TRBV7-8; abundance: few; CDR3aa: CASSQPINSPLHF; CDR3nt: TGTGCCAGCTCCCAGCCTATTAATTCACCCCTCCACTTT
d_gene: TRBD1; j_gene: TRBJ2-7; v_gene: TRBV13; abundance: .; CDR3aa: CASSLGVGGQGAHEQYF; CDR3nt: TGTGCCAGCAGCTTAGGTGTTGGTGGTCAGGGGGCCCACGAGCAGTACTTC
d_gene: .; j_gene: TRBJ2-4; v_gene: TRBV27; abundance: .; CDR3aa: CASRLTGPANIQYF; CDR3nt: TGTGCCAGCAGACTTACAGGCCCCGCAAACATTCAGTACTTC
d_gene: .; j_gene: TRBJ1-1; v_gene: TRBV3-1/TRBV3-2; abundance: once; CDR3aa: CASSQGKGVNTEAFF; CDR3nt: TGTGCCAGCAGCCAAGGTAAAGGGGTTAACACTGAAGCTTTCTTT
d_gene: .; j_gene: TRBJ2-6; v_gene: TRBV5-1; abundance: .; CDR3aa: CASSLGHRNSGANVLTF; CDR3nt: TGCGCCAGCAGCTTGGGCCACAGGAACTCTGGGGCCAACGTCCTGACTTTC
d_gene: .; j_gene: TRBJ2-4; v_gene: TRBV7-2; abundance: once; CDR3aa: CASTGDTPPGNIQYF; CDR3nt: TGTGCCAGCACCGGGGACACACCGCCGGGGAACATTCAGTACTTC
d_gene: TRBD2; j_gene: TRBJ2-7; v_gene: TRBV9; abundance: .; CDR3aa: CASSVAGGQLDEQYF; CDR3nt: TGTGCCAGCAGCGTGGCGGGAGGGCAATTGGACGAGCAGTACTTC
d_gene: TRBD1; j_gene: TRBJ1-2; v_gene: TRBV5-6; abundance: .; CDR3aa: CASSVGTGVDYGYTF; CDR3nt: TGTGCCAGCAGCGTCGGGACAGGGGTGGACTATGGCTACACCTTC
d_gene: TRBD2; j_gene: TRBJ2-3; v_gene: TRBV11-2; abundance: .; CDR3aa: CASSLPLAGGKADTQYF; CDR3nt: TGTGCCAGCAGCCTACCTCTAGCGGGGGGTAAGGCAGATACGCAGTATTTT
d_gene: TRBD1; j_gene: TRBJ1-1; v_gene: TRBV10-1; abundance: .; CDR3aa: CASSESGTGTLEAFF; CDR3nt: TGCGCCAGCAGTGAGTCTGGGACAGGGACCTTGGAAGCTTTCTTT
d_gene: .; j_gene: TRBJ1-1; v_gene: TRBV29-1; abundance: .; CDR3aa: CSVGQHEAFF; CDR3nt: TGCAGCGTTGGACAGCACGAAGCTTTCTTT
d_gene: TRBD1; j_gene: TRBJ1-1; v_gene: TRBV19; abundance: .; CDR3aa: CASSTSDRVNTEAFF; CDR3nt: TGTGCCAGTAGTACTTCGGACAGGGTGAACACTGAAGCTTTCTTT
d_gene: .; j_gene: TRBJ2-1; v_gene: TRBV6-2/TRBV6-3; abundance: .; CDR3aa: CASSYSYNEQFF; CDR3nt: TGTGCCAGCAGTTACTCCTACAATGAGCAGTTCTTC
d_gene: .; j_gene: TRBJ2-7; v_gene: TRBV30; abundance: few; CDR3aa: CAWSGQFGYEQYF; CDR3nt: TGTGCCTGGAGTGGTCAGTTCGGTTACGAGCAGTACTTC
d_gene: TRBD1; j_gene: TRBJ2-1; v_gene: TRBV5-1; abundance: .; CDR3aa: CASSFDRGSSYNEQFF; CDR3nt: TGCGCCAGCAGCTTTGACAGGGGAAGCTCCTACAATGAGCAGTTCTTC
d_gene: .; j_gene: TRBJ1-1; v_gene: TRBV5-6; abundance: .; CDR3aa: CASSLRSTEAFF; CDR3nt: TGTGCCAGCAGCCTCAGGAGCACTGAAGCTTTCTTT
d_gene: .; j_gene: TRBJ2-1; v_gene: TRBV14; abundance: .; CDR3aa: CASSHLKGPNNEQFF; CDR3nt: TGTGCCAGCAGCCACTTGAAGGGCCCTAACAATGAGCAGTTCTTC
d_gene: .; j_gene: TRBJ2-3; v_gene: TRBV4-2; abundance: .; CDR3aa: CASSQGEVSDTQYF; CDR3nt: TGTGCCAGCAGCCAAGGCGAGGTGTCCGATACGCAGTATTTT
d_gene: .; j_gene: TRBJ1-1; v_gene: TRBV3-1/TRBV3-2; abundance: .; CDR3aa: CASSQDLGTEAFF; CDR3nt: TGTGCCAGCAGCCAAGATTTGGGAACTGAAGCTTTCTTT
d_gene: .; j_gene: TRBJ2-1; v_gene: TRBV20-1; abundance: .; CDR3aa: CSAPSNEQFF; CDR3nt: TGCAGTGCGCCAAGCAATGAGCAGTTCTTC
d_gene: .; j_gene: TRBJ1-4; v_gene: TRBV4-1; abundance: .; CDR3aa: CASSLGHGGLSEKLFF; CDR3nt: TGCGCCAGCAGCCTGGGGCATGGGGGGCTTAGTGAAAAACTGTTTTTT
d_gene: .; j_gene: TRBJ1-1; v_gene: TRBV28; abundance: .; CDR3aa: CASTHSGTGNTEAFF; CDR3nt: TGTGCCAGCACCCATTCCGGGACGGGGAACACTGAAGCTTTCTTT
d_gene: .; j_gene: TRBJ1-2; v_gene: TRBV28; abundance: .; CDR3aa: CASSLQGPPNYGYTF; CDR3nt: TGTGCCAGCAGTTTACAGGGGCCACCTAACTATGGCTACACCTTC
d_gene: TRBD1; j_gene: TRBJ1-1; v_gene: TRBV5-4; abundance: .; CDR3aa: CASSPGQGDTMNTEAFF; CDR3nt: TGTGCCAGCAGCCCGGGACAGGGGGATACCATGAACACTGAAGCTTTCTTT
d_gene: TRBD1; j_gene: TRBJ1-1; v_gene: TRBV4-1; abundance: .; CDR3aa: CASSLRQGAPEAFF; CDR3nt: TGCGCCAGCAGCCTCAGACAGGGGGCTCCTGAAGCTTTCTTT
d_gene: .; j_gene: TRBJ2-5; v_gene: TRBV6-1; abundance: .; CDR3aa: CASSEGGAQETQYF; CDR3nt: TGTGCCAGCAGTGAAGGCGGGGCCCAAGAGACCCAGTACTTC
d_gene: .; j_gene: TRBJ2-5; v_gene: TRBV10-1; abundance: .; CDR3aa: CASARRKSVRETQYF; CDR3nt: TGCGCCTCGGCCAGAAGGAAGTCCGTCCGGGAGACCCAGTACTTC
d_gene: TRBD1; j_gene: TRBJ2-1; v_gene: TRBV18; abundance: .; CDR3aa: CASSPSWDRGANEQFF; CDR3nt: TGTGCCAGCTCACCATCCTGGGACAGGGGTGCCAATGAGCAGTTCTTC
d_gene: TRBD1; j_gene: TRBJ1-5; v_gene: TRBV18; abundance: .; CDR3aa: CASSPNQGAHQPQHF; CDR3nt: TGTGCCAGCTCACCCAACCAGGGGGCGCATCAGCCCCAGCATTTT
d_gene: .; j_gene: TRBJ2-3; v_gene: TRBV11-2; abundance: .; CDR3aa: CASSSFQSEWVADTQYF; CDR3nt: TGTGCCAGCAGCTCGTTCCAAAGCGAGTGGGTTGCAGATACGCAGTATTTT
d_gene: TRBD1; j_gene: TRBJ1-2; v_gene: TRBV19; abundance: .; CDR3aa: CASSVDRGVNYGYTF; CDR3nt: TGTGCCAGTAGTGTCGACAGGGGGGTTAACTATGGCTACACCTTC
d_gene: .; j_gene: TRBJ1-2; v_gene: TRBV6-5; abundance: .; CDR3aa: CASSYPTGGVYYGYTF; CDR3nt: TGTGCCAGCAGTTACCCCACCGGAGGGGTGTACTATGGCTACACCTTC